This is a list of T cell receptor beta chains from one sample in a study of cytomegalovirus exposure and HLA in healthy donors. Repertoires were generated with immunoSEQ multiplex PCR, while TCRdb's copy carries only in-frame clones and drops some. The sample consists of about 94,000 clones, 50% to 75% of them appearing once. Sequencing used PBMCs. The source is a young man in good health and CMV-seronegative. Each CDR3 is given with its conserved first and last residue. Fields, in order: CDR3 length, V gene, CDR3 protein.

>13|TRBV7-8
CASSLAGWTEAFF
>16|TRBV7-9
CASSRGASGGTDTQYF
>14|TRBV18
CASSPGTVYNEQFF
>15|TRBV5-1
CASSYGLAGADTQYF
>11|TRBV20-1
CSASQAYEQYF
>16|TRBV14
CASSLLSGGLGETQYF
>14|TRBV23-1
CASSHRGRGNTIYF
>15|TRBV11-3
CASSLSRGFGNEQFF
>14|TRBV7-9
CASSLSGSSSPLHF
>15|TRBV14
CASSQRTGVGYGYTF
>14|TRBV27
CASRTGGPLYEQYF
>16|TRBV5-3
CARSLRTGTGANVLTF
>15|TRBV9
CASSVAGRVADTQYF
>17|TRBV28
CASSSHSDGGGGNEQFF
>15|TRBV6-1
CASSGGTGWTGELFF
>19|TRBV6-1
CASSGIPGQGSSGANVLTF
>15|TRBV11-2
CASSPLQGVGTEAFF
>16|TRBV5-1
CASSIRDRAGANVLTF
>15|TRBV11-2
CASSATGVSTDTQYF
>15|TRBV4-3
CASSQVVLNTGELFF
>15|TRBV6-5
CASKKQGYSNQPQHF
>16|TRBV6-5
CASSYRAGWIGETQYF
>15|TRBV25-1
CASSEYVSSTDTQYF
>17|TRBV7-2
CASSLVAGGPTPNTQYF
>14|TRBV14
CASSPTRGSYGYTF
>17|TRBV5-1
CASSTPIQAGGSDTQYF
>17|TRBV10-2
CASSESKGLAWTGELFF
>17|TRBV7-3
CASSTRKTSGGADTQYF
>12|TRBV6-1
CASSELPDNWFF
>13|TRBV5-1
CASSSGRRETQYF
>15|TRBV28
CASSLDLRTYNEQFF
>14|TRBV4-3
CASSPTGTRYEQYF
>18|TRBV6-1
CASSEAPLAGWSTDTQYF
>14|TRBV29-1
CSVEGIRGWETQYF
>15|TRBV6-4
CASSDSASGAHEQYF
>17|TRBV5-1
CASSQPPTGGGNTEAFF
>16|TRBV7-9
CSSSSAGGGTYNEQFF
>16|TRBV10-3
CAISESMAGNQETQYF
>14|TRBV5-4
CASSLGPLSYEQYF
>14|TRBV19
CASSPGTGNSPLHF
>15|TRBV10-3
CAISVGGRSTDTQYF
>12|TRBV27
CATRISGGRYTF
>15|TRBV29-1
CSFPARGVPYNEQFF
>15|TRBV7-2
CASSLSPAHYNEQFF
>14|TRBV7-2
CASSPRTDSYEQYF
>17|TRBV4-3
CASSPLWSGGPTDTQYF
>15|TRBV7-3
CASSTSTGNRNTIYF
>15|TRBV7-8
CASSLASGTKNIQYF
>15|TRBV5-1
CASSLEDRTYNEQFF
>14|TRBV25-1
CASSDSGGSYEQYF
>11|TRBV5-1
CASSHKNIQYF
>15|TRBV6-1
CASTRQGNSNQPQHF
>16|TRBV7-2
CASSRLSMGASYEQYF
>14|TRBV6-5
CASRRGGAGETQYF
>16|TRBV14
CASSQEPYRVGYGYTF
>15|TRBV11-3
CASSLRLGGDNEQFF